This T cell receptor (beta chain) was recovered during a study of blood T cell repertoires in COVID-19. Study-wide context: Collection of acute and convalescent COVID-19 samples took place in the United States, Italy and Spain. PBMCs, B-cell-depleted T cells, or T cells provided the cDNA or gDNA that made up the material.

Germline CDR1 LGHDT, CDR2 YNNKEL (reference sequence). CDR3 length: 15 amino acids. The V segment lost 6 bases and the J segment 6 bases; nucleotides outside the gene matches: 10. Authors' methods: Counts of nucleated cells, estimated from reference gene primer amplification, were obtained. TCRdb's table, derived via immunoSEQ multiplex PCR, lists solely in-frame clones and lacks some. V and J calls and clone size are given by that table; D and trimming were obtained from the DNA. Seen here are about 210,000 clones, 88% observed once, and the top ten hold roughly 1.7%. The rearrangement uses TRBV3-1 (or the pseudogene TRBV3-2) and TRBJ2-5; 10 nucleotides align to TRBD1. This clonotype was obtained from a man aged 65 to 79 with acute or convalescent COVID-19. The sample comprised peripheral blood. The CDR3 is CASRIGTGDKKTQYF. CDR3 bases: TGTGCCAGCAGGATCGGGACAGGGGATAAGAAGACCCAGTACTTC.